A selection of T cell receptor beta chains follows, all from one sample in a study of response to subunit inactivated influenza vaccine. In TCRdb, the RT-PCR reads were re-called with MiXCR into one record per CDR3 protein. Of approximately 480,000 distinct CDR3 sequences listed, 11% are singletons. The source was PBMCs from blood, collected 45 days after vaccination. The source of these receptors is a man aged 50-60 years who received an inactivated influenza vaccine. Each CDR3 is given with its conserved first and last residue. D genes are given only for firm matches. Some rows mark clone size as missing; the rest say once, few, many or name a class of expanded clone.

v_gene	d_gene	j_gene	len	abundance	CDR3aa	CDR3nt
TRBV18	NA	TRBJ1-4	13	few	CASSPRLNEKLFF	TGTGCCAGCTCACCACGCCTGAATGAAAAACTGTTTTTT
TRBV3-1	NA	TRBJ2-2	15	NA	CASSQEPAGTGELFF	TGTGCCAGCAGCCAAGAACCGGCGGGAACCGGGGAGCTGTTTTTT
TRBV7-9	NA	TRBJ1-1	14	NA	CASSSIRDTIVAFF	TGTGCCAGCAGCTCGATCCGGGACACCATCGTAGCTTTCTTT
TRBV20-1	TRBD2	TRBJ2-5	15	NA	CSARETSGYQETQYF	TGCAGTGCTAGAGAGACTAGCGGGTACCAAGAGACCCAGTACTTC
TRBV5-1	NA	TRBJ2-1	16	few	CASSHGWGRSYNEQFF	TGCGCCAGCAGCCACGGGTGGGGCCGCTCCTACAATGAGCAGTTCTTC
TRBV7-2	NA	TRBJ2-5	17	NA	CASSYRVGGMGRETQYF	TGTGCCAGCAGCTACCGTGTGGGGGGCATGGGGCGGGAGACCCAGTACTTC
TRBV11-2	NA	TRBJ2-3	14	few	CASSPTAGADTQYF	TGTGCCAGCAGCCCAACCGCAGGGGCAGATACGCAGTATTTT
TRBV5-1	NA	TRBJ1-1	12	NA	CASSFQGTEAFF	TGCGCCAGCAGCTTCCAAGGTACTGAAGCTTTCTTT
TRBV7-3	NA	TRBJ2-2	14	few	CASSLTPRAGELFF	TGTGCCAGCAGCTTAACCCCGAGGGCCGGGGAGCTGTTTTTT
TRBV3-1	TRBD2	TRBJ2-7	15	few	CASSQGLAESYEQYF	TGTGCCAGCAGCCAAGGACTAGCGGAGTCCTACGAGCAGTACTTC
TRBV5-1	TRBD2	TRBJ2-7	16	NA	CASSLDGTSGIYEQYF	TGCGCCAGCAGCTTGGACGGGACTAGCGGGATCTACGAGCAGTACTTC
TRBV20-1	NA	TRBJ1-3	14	NA	CSARTSLSVGTIYF	TGCAGTGCTAGGACCAGCTTATCGGTGGGCACCATATATTTT
TRBV20-1	TRBD2	TRBJ2-5	14	few	CSARGLAGRETQYF	TGCAGTGCTAGAGGACTAGCGGGAAGAGAGACCCAGTACTTC
TRBV6-2/TRBV6-3	TRBD1	TRBJ2-6	17	few	CASSLGTGVPGANVLTF	TGTGCCAGCAGCCTAGGGACAGGGGTTCCTGGGGCCAACGTCCTGACTTTC
TRBV7-7	NA	TRBJ2-2	12	NA	CASSQGIGELFF	TGTGCCAGCAGCCAGGGAATCGGGGAGCTGTTTTTT
TRBV6-4	NA	TRBJ2-5	14	few	CAGCVGGGQETQYF	TGTGCCGGGTGCGTCGGGGGAGGCCAAGAGACCCAGTACTTC
TRBV15	NA	TRBJ1-4	15	NA	CATSRVLAKGEKLFF	TGTGCCACCAGCAGAGTCTTGGCAAAGGGTGAAAAACTGTTTTTT
TRBV6-1	NA	TRBJ1-2	14	NA	CASTKGRVDYGYTF	TGTGCCAGCACCAAGGGGAGGGTCGACTATGGCTACACCTTC
TRBV6-2/TRBV6-3	NA	TRBJ2-2	12	few	CASSYVYGELFF	TGTGCCAGCAGTTACGTATACGGGGAGCTGTTTTTT
TRBV18	NA	TRBJ2-6	18	once	CASSPNREMYSGANVLTF	TGTGCCAGCTCACCAAACAGGGAAATGTACTCTGGGGCCAACGTCCTGACTTTC
TRBV29-1	NA	TRBJ2-1	17	NA	CSVTPQEGGSSYNEQFF	TGCAGCGTTACCCCACAGGAAGGGGGTTCCTCCTACAATGAGCAGTTCTTC
TRBV28	NA	TRBJ2-7	14	many	CASSLPNVEYEQYF	TGTGCCAGCAGTTTACCTAACGTGGAGTACGAGCAGTACTTC
TRBV11-2	NA	TRBJ2-1	13	NA	CASSLVSGYEQFF	TGTGCCAGCAGCTTAGTCTCAGGGTACGAGCAGTTCTTC
TRBV28	NA	TRBJ1-2	13	many	CASSLVGSYGYTF	TGTGCCAGCAGTTTGGTAGGGAGCTATGGCTACACCTTC
TRBV24-1	TRBD1	TRBJ2-2	17	NA	CATSDAGTASYSGELFF	TGTGCCACCAGTGACGCTGGGACAGCCTCCTATAGCGGGGAGCTGTTTTTT
TRBV10-3	NA	TRBJ2-7	17	NA	CAISGGGSRSGPYEQYF	TGTGCCATCAGTGGAGGGGGGTCCAGGTCAGGGCCTTACGAGCAGTACTTC
TRBV28	NA	TRBJ1-3	13	NA	CASSSFSGNTIYF	TGTGCCAGCAGTTCATTCTCTGGAAACACCATATATTTT
TRBV12-3/TRBV12-4	NA	TRBJ1-2	15	NA	CASSPTGSLTGGYTF	TGTGCCAGCAGTCCCACCGGGTCATTGACGGGAGGCTACACCTTC
TRBV7-2	NA	TRBJ2-7	15	few	CASSLRNSESYEQYF	TGTGCCAGCAGCTTAAGGAATTCAGAATCCTACGAGCAGTACTTC
TRBV11-2	TRBD1	TRBJ2-7	17	few	CASSLDLGDRGVYEQYF	TGTGCCAGCAGCTTAGATCTAGGAGACAGGGGGGTGTACGAGCAGTACTTC
TRBV12-3/TRBV12-4	NA	TRBJ2-6	15	few	CASSFGESGANVLTF	TGTGCCAGCAGTTTTGGGGAATCTGGGGCCAACGTCCTGACTTTC
TRBV29-1	TRBD2	TRBJ2-2	16	NA	CSVTSGLAANTGELFF	TGCAGCGTCACCTCAGGACTAGCGGCTAACACCGGGGAGCTGTTTTTT
TRBV3-1	NA	TRBJ2-7	13	few	CASSQQHTFEQYF	TGTGCCAGCAGCCAACAGCATACGTTCGAGCAGTACTTC
TRBV15	TRBD1	TRBJ1-2	17	NA	CATSRDLGTGANYGYTF	TGTGCCACCAGCAGAGATCTCGGGACAGGAGCTAACTATGGCTACACCTTC
TRBV2	NA	TRBJ1-2	11	NA	CASREGHVYTF	TGTGCCAGCAGAGAAGGACACGTCTACACCTTC
TRBV20-1	NA	TRBJ2-7	15	few	CSARDRGAEPREQYF	TGCAGTGCTAGAGATAGGGGGGCAGAACCCAGGGAGCAGTACTTC
TRBV19	TRBD2	TRBJ2-1	12	NA	CASGGGYNEQFF	TGTGCCAGCGGGGGGGGGTACAATGAGCAGTTCTTC
TRBV20-1	TRBD2	TRBJ2-3	14	NA	CSARARGGTDTQYF	TGCAGTGCTAGGGCGCGGGGGGGCACAGATACGCAGTATTTT
TRBV7-3	TRBD1	TRBJ1-6	15	NA	CASSEQGDFGSPLHF	TGTGCCAGCAGCGAACAGGGGGACTTTGGTTCACCCCTCCACTTT
TRBV4-2	TRBD1	TRBJ1-1	17	NA	CASSQDYRGRSISEAFF	TGTGCCAGCAGCCAGGACTACAGGGGGCGAAGCATCTCTGAAGCTTTCTTT
TRBV6-1	NA	TRBJ2-7	17	NA	CASSEAAVGVEGYEQYF	TGTGCCAGCAGTGAAGCAGCGGTGGGGGTAGAGGGCTACGAGCAGTACTTC
TRBV9	TRBD1	TRBJ1-4	16	NA	CASSVSPGQNNEKLFF	TGTGCCAGCAGCGTATCCCCGGGACAGAATAATGAAAAACTGTTTTTT
TRBV12-3/TRBV12-4	NA	TRBJ2-3	15	few	CASSYPLTRTDTQYF	TGTGCCAGCAGTTACCCCCTTACCAGGACAGATACGCAGTATTTT
TRBV11-2	NA	TRBJ2-7	15	NA	CASSLGPGMSGEQYF	TGTGCCAGCAGCTTAGGTCCAGGGATGAGCGGCGAGCAGTACTTC
TRBV7-9	TRBD2	TRBJ2-5	12	few	CASRFPRTSQYF	TGTGCCAGCAGATTTCCCCGGACTAGTCAGTACTTC
TRBV2	NA	TRBJ2-7	16	NA	CASSGRGGQRSYEQYF	TGTGCCAGCAGTGGAAGAGGGGGTCAGCGATCCTACGAGCAGTACTTC
TRBV5-1	NA	TRBJ1-1	15	many	CASSLQPGKDTEAFF	TGCGCCAGCAGCTTGCAACCGGGAAAGGACACTGAAGCTTTCTTT
TRBV12-3/TRBV12-4	NA	TRBJ2-1	13	NA	CASSPSYYNEQFF	TGTGCCAGCAGTCCTTCCTACTACAATGAGCAGTTCTTC
TRBV10-3	NA	TRBJ2-7	12	many	CAISARSTEQYF	TGTGCCATCAGTGCCCGTTCTACCGAGCAGTACTTC